The 29 T cell receptor beta chains reported below all come from one sample, sequenced in a study of T-cell memory formation after mild COVID-19. MiXCR, run by TCRdb on the 5' RACE reads, gives a single entry per CDR3 protein. This sample has approximately 500,000 distinct CDR3 sequences, with approximately 25% found just once. Sequencing was done on a sample of PBMCs or a T cell subset sorted from them (not recorded which). The receptors come from an adult woman who had mild COVID-19 (a few samples of this study predate the infection). Cell type and time point are not known.

The gene calls are TRBV5-6 and TRBJ2-2, with TRBD1 identical over 8 bases. There are 15 residues in the CDR3. V trimming: 4 bases; J trimming: 3 bases; junction bases outside the gene matches: 5. Germline assignment: CDR1 SGHDT and CDR2 YYEEEE. The DNA of the CDR3 is TGTGCCAGCAGCGTTGGACAGGGTTACACCGGGGAGCTGTTTTTT. Translated: CASSVGQGYTGELFF.

V gene TRBV5-1 combines with J gene TRBJ2-1; 8 positions agree with TRBD2. The germline gives CDR1 SGHRS, CDR2 YFSETQ. This CDR3 has 16 residues. V dropped 0 bases and J dropped 1; count of bases not matched to a gene: 3. The CDR3 spells CASSLGLARSYNEQFF. Here the CDR3 DNA reads TGCGCCAGCAGCTTGGGACTAGCGCGTTCCTACAATGAGCAGTTCTTC.

This clonotype was counted a few times. The chain is built from TRBV2 and TRBJ2-1; 13 bases align to TRBD2. There are 16 residues in the CDR3. V lost 1 base and J lost 4; bases outside the gene matches: 1. The germline V gene has CDR1 SNHLY and CDR2 FYNNEI. Here the CDR3 DNA reads TGTGCCAGCAGTGAAGGACTAGCGGGAGGTTACAATGAGCAGTTCTTC. It specifies CASSEGLAGGYNEQFF.

The V call is TRBV10-3, the J call TRBJ2-5; D tentatively fits TRBD1 or TRBD2 (5 bases each). The CDR3 covers 13 residues. CDR1 ENHRY and CDR2 SYGVKD come from the germline V gene. Trimming removed 11 bases from V and 2 bases from J, with 15 bases in between. The CDR3 spells CAAGRGTQETQYF. The CDR3 bases are TGTGCCGCCGGGCGAGGGACGCAAGAGACCCAGTACTTC.

This clonotype was found a few times. The chain carries TRBV7-3 and TRBJ2-3; D is uncertain. Trimming removed 5 bases from V and 2 bases from J, with 14 bases in between. This CDR3 is 15 amino acids long. Germline CDR1 is SGHTA and CDR2 is FQGTGA. For the CDR3, the DNA is TGTGCCAGCAGCCCAGCCTTTTTCCACACAGATACGCAGTATTTT. It is translated as CASSPAFFHTDTQYF.

The chain has TRBV3-1 and TRBJ2-2, with D unresolved. The germline V gene encodes CDR1 LGHDT and CDR2 YNNKEL (reference sequence). V gave up 1 base and J gave up 1 base, with 10 bases separating them. This CDR3 has 16 amino acids. The CDR3 loop is CASSQGGGLNTGELFF. The CDR3 bases are TGTGCCAGCAGCCAAGGAGGTGGCCTGAACACCGGGGAGCTGTTTTTT.

The CDR3 region is CASSLSYSGRETQYF. For the CDR3, the DNA is TGTGCCAGCAGTTTATCATATAGCGGGAGAGAGACCCAGTACTTC. This rearrangement joins TRBV27 to TRBJ2-5, with TRBD2 matching over 9 bases. Germline loops: CDR1 MNHEY, CDR2 SMNVEV (reference sequence). CDR3 size: 15 residues. Trimming cost V 0 bases and J 4 bases; bases outside gene matches: 3.

V and J are TRBV10-3 and TRBJ1-1; D not certain. The CDR3 covers 15 residues. The germline V and J ends were trimmed by 3 bases and 0 bases, with 11 bases remaining between them. Per germline, CDR1 ENHRY and CDR2 SYGVKD. CDR3 residues: CAISDRLNMNTEAFF. DNA for the CDR3: TGTGCCATCAGTGATCGTTTAAACATGAACACTGAAGCTTTCTTT.

This chain connects TRBV19 to TRBJ2-1, with D possibly TRBD2 on 6 matching bases. CDR3 length: 16 residues. Trimming cost V 4 bases and J 0 bases, with 13 bases left between them. Germline V gene data show CDR1 as LNHDA and CDR2 as SQIVND (reference sequence). The CDR3 nucleotides are TGTGCCAGTAGTACCACCCCGGGGGTCTCCTACAATGAGCAGTTCTTC. It yields the protein CASSTTPGVSYNEQFF. The full variable domain, its missing parts supplied by reference TRBV19 and TRBJ2-1, is DGGITQSPKYLFRKEGQNVTLSCEQNLNHDAMYWYRQDPGQGLRLIYYSQIVNDFQKGDIAEGYSVSREKKESFPLTVTSAQKNPTAFYLCASSTTPGVSYNEQFFGPGTRLTVL.

The count of this clonotype is one. The chain links TRBV11-2 to TRBJ2-7; the D gene is possibly TRBD2 (6 bases). Germline CDR1 and CDR2: SGHAT and FQNNGV. V was shortened by 5 bases and J by 10 bases, with 12 bases between the two germline ends. CDR3 length: 11 amino acids. CDR3 coding DNA: TGTGCCAGCAGCCTGGACGGGAGCCAGTACTTC. Its translation is CASSLDGSQYF.

This clonotype was recorded a few times. It may be a read error: a sequence one base away is much more abundant. The CDR3 DNA reads TGTGCCAGCAGCCCCTACTACGAGCAGTACTTC. Protein sequence: CASSPYYEQYF. The chain employs TRBV7-9 and TRBJ2-7; no clear D. Per germline, CDR1 SEHNR and CDR2 FQNEAQ (reference sequence). CDR3 length equals 11 residues. V lost 5 bases and J lost 3, with 5 bases in between.

The gene calls are TRBV28 and TRBJ2-7; TRBD2 might be the D (6 bases). The CDR3 extends over 15 amino acids. The germline V and J ends were trimmed by 7 bases and 2 bases, with 18 bases remaining between them. Germline-derived CDR1 and CDR2 are MDHEN and SYDVKM. The chain's CDR3 is CASTSVRDWAYEQYF. The CDR3 bases are TGTGCCAGCACTTCGGTCCGGGACTGGGCCTACGAGCAGTACTTC.

This chain connects TRBV5-6 to TRBJ2-7; D may be TRBD2 (6 bases). CDR3 length: 15 residues. With 3 bases removed from V and 2 bases from J, the gap between germline ends came to 15 bases. Germline V gives CDR1 SGHDT, CDR2 YYEEEE. CDR3: CASSWRGKGPYEQYF. The CDR3 region has the DNA TGTGCCAGCAGCTGGAGGGGAAAGGGGCCCTACGAGCAGTACTTC.

In this sample, this clonotype turned up a few times. This chain joins TRBV6-6 and TRBJ2-1; no firm D call. Germline CDR1 reads MNHNY; CDR2 reads SVGAGI (reference sequence). CDR3 length: 13 amino acids. V was trimmed by 6 bases and J by 10 bases, leaving 16 bases between them. CDR3: CASRDQPTREQFF. In DNA, the CDR3 is TGTGCCAGCAGGGACCAACCAACAAGGGAGCAGTTCTTC.

The chain combines TRBV25-1 with TRBJ1-1; D is unresolved. V lost 6 bases to trimming and J lost 4 bases, with 9 bases between them. CDR3 length: 12 residues. Germline CDR1 is MGHDK and CDR2 is SYGVNS. In nucleotides, the CDR3 is TGTGCCAGCAGCGACCCCTCCACTGAAGCTTTCTTT. Its protein is CASSDPSTEAFF.

The chain is built from TRBV11-2 and TRBJ2-7; 9 nucleotides match TRBD2. The V gene end was trimmed by 4 bases and the J gene end by 5 bases; junction bases not matched to a gene: 6. CDR3 size: 14 residues. Germline CDR1 and CDR2: SGHAT and FQNNGV. CDR3 amino acids: CASSSSRTSDEQYF. The CDR3 coding sequence is TGTGCCAGCAGCTCCTCTCGGACTAGCGACGAGCAGTACTTC.

This clonotype was counted only a few times. V is TRBV11-3 and J is TRBJ1-1; tentative D call: TRBD1 (5 bases). CDR3 length equals 15 residues. Trimming took 0 bases from V and 2 from J, leaving 10 bases between them. Germline assignment: CDR1 SGHNT and CDR2 YENEEA. CDR3 residues: CASSLEPGTNTEAFF. CDR3 DNA: TGTGCCAGCAGCTTAGAACCGGGGACTAACACTGAAGCTTTCTTT.

The chain employs TRBV19 and TRBJ2-1; D is undetermined. V was trimmed by 2 bases and J by 5 bases, leaving 7 bases between them. The CDR3 totals 13 residues. Germline values: CDR1 LNHDA, CDR2 SQIVND (reference sequence). The CDR3 loop is CASSISLHNEQFF. Here the CDR3 DNA reads TGTGCCAGTAGTATATCTCTCCACAATGAGCAGTTCTTC. Full variable domain (outside the CDR3, taken from reference TRBV19 and TRBJ2-1): DGGITQSPKYLFRKEGQNVTLSCEQNLNHDAMYWYRQDPGQGLRLIYYSQIVNDFQKGDIAEGYSVSREKKESFPLTVTSAQKNPTAFYLCASSISLHNEQFFGPGTRLTVL.

The chain combines TRBV7-8 with TRBJ2-7; TRBD1 is a possible D gene (6 bases). The CDR3 consists of 16 residues. The V end lost 2 bases, the J end lost 0 bases, and 14 bases lay between the germline ends. Germline V gene data show CDR1 as SGHVS and CDR2 as FQNEAQ. In DNA, the CDR3 is TGTGCCAGCAGCTTACAGACAGGCTACAGCTCCTACGAGCAGTACTTC. This translates into CASSLQTGYSSYEQYF.

The chain has TRBV6-6 and TRBJ2-5, with D perhaps TRBD2 (5 bases). The CDR3 has 14 amino acids. V lost 7 bases and J 1 base, leaving 13 bases between the germline ends. Germline V lookup: CDR1 MNHNY, CDR2 SVGAGI (reference sequence). The CDR3 reads CASTLAGAQETQYF. CDR3 nucleotides: TGTGCCAGCACCCTAGCCGGAGCCCAAGAGACCCAGTACTTC.

The sample holds a few counts of this clonotype. The chain combines TRBV4-2 with TRBJ2-1; D ambiguous. Trimming shortened V by 0 bases and J by 6 bases, and 15 bases separated the two germline ends. Germline V gene sequence: CDR1 LGHNA, CDR2 YNFKEQ. The length of the CDR3 is 16 residues. Written as DNA, the CDR3 is TGTGCCAGCAGCCAAGACCCCTCCGGTAGAGGCAATGAGCAGTTCTTC. It translates to CASSQDPSGRGNEQFF.

Of note for this clonotype: Germline and junction disagree at one end, which may indicate a read error. The chain uses TRBV12-3 or TRBV12-4 and TRBJ2-1; tentative D call: TRBD1 (5 bases). This CDR3 has 12 residues. CDR3 in DNA: TGTGCCAGCAGTTTAGCGCCAGGGAATCTGCTCTTC. Protein product: CASSLAPGNLLF.

This clonotype has only a few counts. This chain connects TRBV6-6 to TRBJ2-7; 9 nucleotides align to TRBD2. The germline CDR1 and CDR2 sequences are MNHNY and SVGAGI (reference sequence). V lost 0 bases to trimming and J lost 12 bases; unmatched junction nucleotides: 6. The CDR3 is 13 residues long. In nucleotides, the CDR3 is TGTGCCAGCAGTTACTCCGTAGCGGGAGCTTCGTACTTC. It codes for CASSYSVAGASYF.

In this sample, this clonotype turned up a few times. V and J are TRBV9 and TRBJ1-2; the D gene is possibly TRBD1 (5 bases). Germline V CDR1 and CDR2: SGDLS, YYNGEE. This CDR3 spans 15 amino acids. Trimming stripped 0 bases from V and 4 bases from J, with 13 bases between. This CDR3 reads CASSVEGGGLYGYTF. In DNA, the CDR3 is TGTGCCAGCAGCGTAGAGGGTGGGGGACTCTATGGCTACACCTTC.

J is TRBJ2-7 and V is TRBV5-5; D unclear. The CDR3 consists of 14 residues. From germline, CDR1 is SGHKS and CDR2 YYEKEE (reference sequence). Trimming took off 1 base at V and 0 bases at J, with 8 bases between the two ends. The CDR3 DNA is TGTGCCAGCAGCTTGAGTCAGCTCTCCTACGAGCAGTACTTC. Residues: CASSLSQLSYEQYF.

This clonotype appeared a few times. The chain recombines TRBV18 with TRBJ1-4, with D hard to call. V gave up 0 bases and J gave up 0 bases, with 5 bases separating them. The CDR3 is made up of 15 amino acids. Germline V gives CDR1 KGHSH, CDR2 LQKENI. In DNA form, the CDR3 reads TGTGCCAGCTCACCACCAGTGTCAACTAATGAAAAACTGTTTTTT. Translated: CASSPPVSTNEKLFF. Full variable domain (missing parts from reference TRBV18 and TRBJ1-4): NAGVMQNPRHLVRRRGQEARLRCSPMKGHSHVYWYRQLPEEGLKFMVYLQKENIIDESGMPKERFSAEFPKEGPSILRIQQVVRGDSAAYFCASSPPVSTNEKLFFGSGTQLSVL.

This chain links TRBV7-8 with TRBJ2-7; a possible D gene is TRBD1 (6 bases). V lost 2 bases and J lost 4, with 9 bases in between. The CDR3 contains 13 residues. Germline V lookup: CDR1 SGHVS, CDR2 FQNEAQ. The CDR3 DNA reads TGTGCCAGCAGCTTAACGGACAGATACGAGCAGTACTTC. This gives the protein CASSLTDRYEQYF.

This chain links TRBV29-1 with TRBJ2-1; 14 nucleotides line up with TRBD2. This CDR3 is built from 21 residues. J lost 1 base, V lost 7 bases, and 21 bases had no gene match. The germline V gene encodes CDR1 SQVTM and CDR2 ANQGSEA. In DNA, the CDR3 is TGCAGCGCCCGAAAGGGTACCGGGACTAGCGGGGGTCAATCATCCTACAATGAGCAGTTCTTC. It is translated as CSARKGTGTSGGQSSYNEQFF.

CDR3 nucleotides: TGTGCCACACTAAGGAGGCCCCAGCATTTT. It codes for CATLRRPQHF. This sequence joins TRBV9 and TRBJ1-5, with D hard to call. The CDR3 has 10 amino acids. Per germline, CDR1 SGDLS and CDR2 YYNGEE. V gave up 9 bases and J gave up 9 bases, with 10 bases separating them.